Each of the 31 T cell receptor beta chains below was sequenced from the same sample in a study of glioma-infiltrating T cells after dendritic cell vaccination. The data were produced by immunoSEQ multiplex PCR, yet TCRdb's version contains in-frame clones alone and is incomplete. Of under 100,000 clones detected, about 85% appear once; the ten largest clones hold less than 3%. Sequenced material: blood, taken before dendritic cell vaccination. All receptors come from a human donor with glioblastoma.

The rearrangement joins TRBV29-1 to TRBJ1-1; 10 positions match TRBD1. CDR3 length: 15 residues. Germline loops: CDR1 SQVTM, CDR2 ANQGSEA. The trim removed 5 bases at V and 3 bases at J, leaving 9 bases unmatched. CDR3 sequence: CSVQTGGARDTEAFF. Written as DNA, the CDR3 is TGCAGCGTTCAGACAGGGGGCGCAAGGGACACTGAAGCTTTCTTT. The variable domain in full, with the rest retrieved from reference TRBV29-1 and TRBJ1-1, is SAVISQKPSRDICQRGTSLTIQCQVDSQVTMMFWYRQQPGQSLTLIATANQGSEATYESGFVIDKFPISRPNLTFSTLTVSNMSPEDSSIYLCSVQTGGARDTEAFFGQGTRLTVV.

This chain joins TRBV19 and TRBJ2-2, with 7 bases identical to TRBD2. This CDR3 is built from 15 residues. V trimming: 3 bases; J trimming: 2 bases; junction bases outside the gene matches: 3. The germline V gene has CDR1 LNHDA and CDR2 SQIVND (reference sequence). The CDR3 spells CASSIGGSNTGELFF. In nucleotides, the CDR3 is TGTGCCAGTAGTATCGGCGGGAGTAACACCGGGGAGCTGTTTTTT. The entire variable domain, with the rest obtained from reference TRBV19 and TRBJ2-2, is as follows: DGGITQSPKYLFRKEGQNVTLSCEQNLNHDAMYWYRQDPGQGLRLIYYSQIVNDFQKGDIAEGYSVSREKKESFPLTVTSAQKNPTAFYLCASSIGGSNTGELFFGEGSRLTVL.

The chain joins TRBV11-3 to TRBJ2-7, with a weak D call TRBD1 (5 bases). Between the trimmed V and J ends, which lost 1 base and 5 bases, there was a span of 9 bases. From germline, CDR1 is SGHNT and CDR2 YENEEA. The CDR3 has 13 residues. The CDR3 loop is CASSLGGNNEQYF. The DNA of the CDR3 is TGTGCCAGCAGCTTAGGGGGCAACAACGAGCAGTACTTC. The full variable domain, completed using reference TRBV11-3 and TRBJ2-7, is EAGVVQSPRYKIIEKKQPVAFWCNPISGHNTLYWYLQNLGQGPELLIRYENEEAVDDSQLPKDRFSAERLKGVDSTLKIQPAELGDSAVYLCASSLGGNNEQYFGPGTRLTVT.

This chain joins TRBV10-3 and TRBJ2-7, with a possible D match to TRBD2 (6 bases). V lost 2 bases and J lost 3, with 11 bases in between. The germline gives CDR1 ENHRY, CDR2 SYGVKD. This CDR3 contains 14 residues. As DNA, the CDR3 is TGTGCCATCAGTGAGATGGCGGACTACTACGAGCAGTACTTC. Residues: CAISEMADYYEQYF.

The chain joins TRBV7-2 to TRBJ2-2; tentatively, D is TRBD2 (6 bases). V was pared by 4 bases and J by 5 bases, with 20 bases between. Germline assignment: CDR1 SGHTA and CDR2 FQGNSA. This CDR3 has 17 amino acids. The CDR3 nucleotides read TGTGCCAGCAGCTACGCCGGTAGGCTAGGGAGGACCGGGGAGCTGTTTTTT. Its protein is CASSYAGRLGRTGELFF.

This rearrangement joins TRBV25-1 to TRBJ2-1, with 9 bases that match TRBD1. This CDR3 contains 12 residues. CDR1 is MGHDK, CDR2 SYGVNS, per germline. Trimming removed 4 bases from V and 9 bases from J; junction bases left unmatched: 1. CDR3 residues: CASSGTGVEQFF. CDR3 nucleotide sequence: TGTGCCAGCAGTGGGACAGGGGTTGAGCAGTTCTTC.

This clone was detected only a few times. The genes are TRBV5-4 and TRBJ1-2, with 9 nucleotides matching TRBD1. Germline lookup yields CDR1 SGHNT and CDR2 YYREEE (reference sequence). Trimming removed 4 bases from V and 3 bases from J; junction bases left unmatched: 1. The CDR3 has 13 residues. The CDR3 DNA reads TGTGCCAGCAGCCGGGACAGGGACTATGGCTACACCTTC. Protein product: CASSRDRDYGYTF.

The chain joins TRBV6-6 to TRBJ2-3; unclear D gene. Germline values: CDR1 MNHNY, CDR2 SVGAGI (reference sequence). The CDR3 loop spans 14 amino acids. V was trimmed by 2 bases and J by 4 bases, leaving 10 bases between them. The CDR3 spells CASSYESSADTQYF. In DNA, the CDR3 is TGTGCCAGCAGTTACGAGAGTTCGGCAGATACGCAGTATTTT.

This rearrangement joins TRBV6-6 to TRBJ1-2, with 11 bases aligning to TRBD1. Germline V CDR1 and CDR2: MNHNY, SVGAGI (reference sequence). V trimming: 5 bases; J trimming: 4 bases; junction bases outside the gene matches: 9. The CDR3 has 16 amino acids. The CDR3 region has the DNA TGTGCCAGCAGTCTCCCCGGACAGGGGGCCGTCTATGGCTACACCTTC. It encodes CASSLPGQGAVYGYTF.

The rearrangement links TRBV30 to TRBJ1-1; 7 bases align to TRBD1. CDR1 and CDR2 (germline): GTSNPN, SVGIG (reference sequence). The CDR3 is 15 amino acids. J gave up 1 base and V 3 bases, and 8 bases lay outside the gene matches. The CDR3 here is CAWRKDRAKNTEAFF. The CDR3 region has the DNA TGTGCCTGGAGAAAAGACAGGGCGAAGAACACTGAAGCTTTCTTT.

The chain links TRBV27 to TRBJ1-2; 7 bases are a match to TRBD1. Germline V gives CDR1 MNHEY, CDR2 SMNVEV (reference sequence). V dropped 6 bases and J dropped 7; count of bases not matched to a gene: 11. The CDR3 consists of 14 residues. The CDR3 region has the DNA TGTGCCAGCAGCCAGGGGAAAGGGACAGTTGGCTACACCTTC. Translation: CASSQGKGTVGYTF.

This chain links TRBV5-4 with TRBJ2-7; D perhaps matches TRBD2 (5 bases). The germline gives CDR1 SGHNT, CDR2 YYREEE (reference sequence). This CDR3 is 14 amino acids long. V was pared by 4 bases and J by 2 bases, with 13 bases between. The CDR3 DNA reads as TGTGCCAGCAGCCCCGGACTCCTTACCTACGAGCAGTACTTC. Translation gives CASSPGLLTYEQYF.

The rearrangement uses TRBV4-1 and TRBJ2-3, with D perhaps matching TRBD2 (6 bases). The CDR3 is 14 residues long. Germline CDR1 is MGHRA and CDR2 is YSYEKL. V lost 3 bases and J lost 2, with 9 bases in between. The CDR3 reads CASSQREATDTQYF. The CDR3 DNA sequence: TGCGCCAGCAGCCAGAGGGAGGCCACAGATACGCAGTATTTT.

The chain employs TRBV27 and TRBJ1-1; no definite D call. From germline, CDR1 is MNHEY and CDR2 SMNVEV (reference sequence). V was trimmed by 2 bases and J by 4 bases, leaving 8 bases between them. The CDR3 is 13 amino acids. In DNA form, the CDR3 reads TGTGCCAGCAGTTTACGGGTCAGCACTGAAGCTTTCTTT. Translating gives CASSLRVSTEAFF.

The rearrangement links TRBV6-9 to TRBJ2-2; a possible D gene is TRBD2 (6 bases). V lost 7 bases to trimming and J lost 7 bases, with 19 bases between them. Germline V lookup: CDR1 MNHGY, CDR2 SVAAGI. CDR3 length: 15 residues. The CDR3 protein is CASILPGGKGGELFF. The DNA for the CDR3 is TGTGCCAGCATTCTCCCCGGAGGGAAGGGCGGGGAGCTGTTTTTT.

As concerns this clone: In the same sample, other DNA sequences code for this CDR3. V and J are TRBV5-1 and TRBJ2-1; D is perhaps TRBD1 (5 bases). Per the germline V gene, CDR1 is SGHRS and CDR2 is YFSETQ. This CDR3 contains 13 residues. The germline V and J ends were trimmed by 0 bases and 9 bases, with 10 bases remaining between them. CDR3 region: CASSLAGPAEQFF. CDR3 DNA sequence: TGCGCCAGCAGCTTGGCAGGGCCCGCTGAGCAGTTCTTC.

CDR3: CASNSGQGEQYF. For the CDR3, the DNA is TGTGCCAGCAACTCGGGACAGGGAGAGCAGTACTTC. The chain links TRBV7-3 to TRBJ2-7; TRBD1 matches at 9 bases. The CDR3 runs to 12 residues. J was trimmed by 7 bases and V by 7 bases; bases with no gene match: 5. CDR1 is SGHTA and CDR2 is FQGTGA in the germline V gene.

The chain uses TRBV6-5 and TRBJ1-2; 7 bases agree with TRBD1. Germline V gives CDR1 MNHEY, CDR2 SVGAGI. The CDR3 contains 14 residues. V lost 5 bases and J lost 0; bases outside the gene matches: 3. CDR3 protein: CASSGGTANYGYTF. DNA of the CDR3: TGTGCCAGCAGTGGTGGGACAGCTAACTATGGCTACACCTTC.

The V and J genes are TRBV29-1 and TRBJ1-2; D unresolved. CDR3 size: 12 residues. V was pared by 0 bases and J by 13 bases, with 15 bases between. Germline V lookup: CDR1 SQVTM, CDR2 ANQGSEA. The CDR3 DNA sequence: TGCAGCGTTGAAGAGACCGGGATCTCACTCACCTTC. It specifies CSVEETGISLTF. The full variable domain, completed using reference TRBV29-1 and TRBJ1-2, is SAVISQKPSRDICQRGTSLTIQCQVDSQVTMMFWYRQQPGQSLTLIATANQGSEATYESGFVIDKFPISRPNLTFSTLTVSNMSPEDSSIYLCSVEETGISLTFGSGTRLTVV.

CDR3 sequence (DNA): TGCGCCAGCAGCTTGGGAACTCGTGCTAGCACAGATACGCAGTATTTT. Protein sequence: CASSLGTRASTDTQYF. J is TRBJ2-3 and V is TRBV5-1; D unclear. V dropped 0 bases and J dropped 0 bases, with 11 bases sitting between them. In germline, CDR1 is SGHRS, CDR2 YFSETQ. This CDR3 comprises 16 residues.

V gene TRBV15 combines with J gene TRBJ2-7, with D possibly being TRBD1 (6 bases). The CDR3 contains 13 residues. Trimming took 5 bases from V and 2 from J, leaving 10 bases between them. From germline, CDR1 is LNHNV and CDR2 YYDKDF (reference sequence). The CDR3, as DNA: TGTGCCACCAGCGGGGGCCGCGCCTACGAGCAGTACTTC. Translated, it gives CATSGGRAYEQYF.

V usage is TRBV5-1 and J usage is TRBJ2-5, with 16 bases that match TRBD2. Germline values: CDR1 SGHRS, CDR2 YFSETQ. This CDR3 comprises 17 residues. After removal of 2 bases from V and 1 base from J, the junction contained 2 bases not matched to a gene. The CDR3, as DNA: TGCGCCAGCAGCTTAGGGACTAGCGGGGGGGCCCAAGAGACCCAGTACTTC. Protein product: CASSLGTSGGAQETQYF.

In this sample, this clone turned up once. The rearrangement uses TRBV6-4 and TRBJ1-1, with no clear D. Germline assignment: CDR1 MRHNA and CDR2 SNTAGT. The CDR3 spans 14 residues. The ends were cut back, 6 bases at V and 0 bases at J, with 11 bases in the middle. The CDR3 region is CASSSSTMNTEAFF. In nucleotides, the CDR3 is TGTGCCAGCAGCTCCAGCACTATGAACACTGAAGCTTTCTTT.

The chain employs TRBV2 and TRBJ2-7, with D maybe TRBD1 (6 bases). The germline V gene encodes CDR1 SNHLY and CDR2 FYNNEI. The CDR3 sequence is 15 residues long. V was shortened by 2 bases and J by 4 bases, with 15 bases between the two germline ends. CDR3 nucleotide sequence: TGTGCCAGCAGTGAAAGTCTAGGGGGACCATACGAGCAGTACTTC. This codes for CASSESLGGPYEQYF.

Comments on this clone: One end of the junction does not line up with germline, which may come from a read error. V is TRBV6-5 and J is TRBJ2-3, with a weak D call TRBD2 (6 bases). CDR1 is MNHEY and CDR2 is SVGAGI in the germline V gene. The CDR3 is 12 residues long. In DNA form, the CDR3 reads TGTGCCAGCAGTCCCGCGGGGACGGGGATGCATTTT. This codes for CASSPAGTGMHF.

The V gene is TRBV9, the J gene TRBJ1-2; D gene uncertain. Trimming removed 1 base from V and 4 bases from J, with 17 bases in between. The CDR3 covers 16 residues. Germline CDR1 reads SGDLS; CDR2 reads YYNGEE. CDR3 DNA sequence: TGTGCCAGCAGCGTAAGCGGATCGGACCCAGTCTATGGCTACACCTTC. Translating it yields CASSVSGSDPVYGYTF.

As DNA, the CDR3 is TGTGCCAGCAGGTTAGCGGGAGGGTCCTACAATGAGCAGTTCTTC. Protein sequence: CASRLAGGSYNEQFF. The chain carries TRBV6-5 and TRBJ2-1; 11 bases are a match to TRBD2. J gave up 1 base and V 6 bases, and 2 bases lay outside the gene matches. The CDR3 is 15 residues long. The germline V gene has CDR1 MNHEY and CDR2 SVGAGI.

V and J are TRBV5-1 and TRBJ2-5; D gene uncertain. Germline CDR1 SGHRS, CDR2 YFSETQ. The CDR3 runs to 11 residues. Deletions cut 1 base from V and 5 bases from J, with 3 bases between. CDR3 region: CASSLRETQYF. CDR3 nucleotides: TGCGCCAGCAGCTTGCGGGAGACCCAGTACTTC.

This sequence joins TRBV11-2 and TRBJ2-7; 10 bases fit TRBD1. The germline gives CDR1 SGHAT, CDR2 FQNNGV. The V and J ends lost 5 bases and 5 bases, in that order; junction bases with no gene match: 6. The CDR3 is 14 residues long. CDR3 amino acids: CASSVAGTGDEQYF. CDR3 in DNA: TGTGCCAGCAGCGTAGCCGGGACAGGGGACGAGCAGTACTTC.

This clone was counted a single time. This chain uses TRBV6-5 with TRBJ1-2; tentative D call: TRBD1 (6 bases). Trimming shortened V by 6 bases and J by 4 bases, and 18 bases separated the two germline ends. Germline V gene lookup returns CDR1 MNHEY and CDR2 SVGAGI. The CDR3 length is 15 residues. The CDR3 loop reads CASRDVRKGGYGYTF. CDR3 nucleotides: TGTGCCAGCAGGGACGTAAGGAAAGGGGGCTATGGCTACACCTTC.

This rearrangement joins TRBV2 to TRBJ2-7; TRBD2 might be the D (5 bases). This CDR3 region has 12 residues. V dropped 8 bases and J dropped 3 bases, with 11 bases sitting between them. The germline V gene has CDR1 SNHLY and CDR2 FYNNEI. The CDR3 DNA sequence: TGTGCCAGCGAGGGTATCCTCTACGAGCAGTACTTC. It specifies CASEGILYEQYF.